This T cell receptor beta chain is drawn from a study of vaccination and CD4 T cells after COVID-19. Trimming removed 0 bases from V and 8 bases from J, with 11 bases in between. The CDR3 runs to 14 residues. CDR1 and CDR2 from the germline V gene are MRHNA and SNTAGT. Time point defined: late sampling 161 to 241 days after vaccination in three convalescent patients. The treatment denotes: roughly ten-day PBMC culture with coronavirus spike peptide pools or control peptides (ViraFEST assay). The table lists this clonotype with a few counts. Antigen unknown. Cultured CD4+ T-cell DNA underwent Oncomine TCR Beta short-read sequencing. Via MiXCR, TCRdb re-called the PCR reads, giving one row per CDR3 protein. The repertoire holds some 24,000 distinct CDR3 sequences, with more than 30% as singletons.

This chain joins TRBV6-4 and TRBJ2-4; TRBD2 is a possible D gene (5 bases). The specimen was CD4+ T cells from blood, cultured in vitro, collected about 7 months after SARS-CoV-2 vaccination. The clonotype originates from a human donor who had recovered from COVID-19. The CDR3, as DNA: TGTGCCAGCAGTGACTCGAGGGCTTCGGACATTCAGTACTTC. Its translation: CASSDSRASDIQYF.